The source of this T cell receptor (beta chain) is a study of T-cell reconstitution after alpha-beta-depleted transplantation in children. Trimming left V 6 bases short and J 2 bases short, with 4 bases between. The CDR3 runs to 11 residues. This clonotype was counted ten times or more. Unique molecular identifiers tagged the TCRbeta library. TCRdb passed the PCR reads through MiXCR, listing each CDR3 protein once. The sample has 550,000 to 800,000 distinct CDR3 sequences; approximately 14% are singletons. The sample consisted of PBMCs, taken before TCRalphabeta/CD19-depleted stem cell transplant. The chain links TRBV12-3 or TRBV12-4 to TRBJ2-5; no firm D call. This clonotype originated in a girl aged 2-10 years with congenital amegakaryocytic thrombocytopenia, due to receive a stem cell transplant. The CDR3 protein is CASRSQETQYF. CDR3 nucleotide sequence: TGTGCCAGCAGGTCTCAAGAGACCCAGTACTTC.